The table lists the clone carrying this T cell receptor beta chain with many counts. Its matching antigen is unknown. The source of the sample is a study of T cells in Graves' hyperthyroidism and ophthalmopathy. On the study more broadly: At the time of initial diagnosis and before any treatment, peripheral blood was collected. Findings and caveats of the study: Blood also contained most expanded thyroid clonotypes above 0.001.

Uncontrolled infection, other autoimmune disease, pregnancy or lactation barred patients from enrollment. The diagnoses drew upon clinical symptoms, serum thyroxine and TRAb, thyroid ultrasound and orbital computed tomography. The CDR3 is made up of 15 amino acids. Germline loops: CDR1 SEHNR, CDR2 FQNEAQ (reference sequence). Between the trimmed V and J ends, which lost 8 bases and 1 base, there was a span of 14 bases. It was RNA transcripts that yielded the amplified TCR beta CDR3 regions. First-round RT-PCR targeting the TCR CDR3 was performed with the HTBI primer set. TCRdb ran MiXCR on the multiplex PCR reads and lists one entry per CDR3 protein. The sample holds about 460,000 distinct CDR3 sequences; roughly 23% are singletons and the top ten take about half.

Sequenced sample: blood. This TCR came from a woman in her 70s with Graves' ophthalmopathy. The genes are TRBV7-9 and TRBJ2-2; D possibly uses TRBD1 or TRBD2 (6 bases each). The CDR3 here is CASSKGGGNTGELFF. Written as DNA, the CDR3 is TGTGCCAGCTCCAAGGGGGGAGGGAACACCGGGGAGCTGTTTTTT.